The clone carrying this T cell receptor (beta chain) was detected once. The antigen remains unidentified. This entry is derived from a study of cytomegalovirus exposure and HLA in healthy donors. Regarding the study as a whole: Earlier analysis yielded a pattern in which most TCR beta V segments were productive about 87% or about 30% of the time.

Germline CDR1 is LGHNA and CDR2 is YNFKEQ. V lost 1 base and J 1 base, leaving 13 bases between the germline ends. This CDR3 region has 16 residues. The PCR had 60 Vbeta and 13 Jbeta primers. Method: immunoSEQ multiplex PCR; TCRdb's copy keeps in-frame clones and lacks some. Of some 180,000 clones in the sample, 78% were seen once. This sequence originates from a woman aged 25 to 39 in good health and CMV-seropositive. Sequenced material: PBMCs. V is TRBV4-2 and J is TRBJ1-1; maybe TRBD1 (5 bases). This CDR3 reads CASSQVGAAPNTEAFF. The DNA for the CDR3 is TGTGCCAGCAGCCAAGTAGGGGCGGCGCCGAACACTGAAGCTTTCTTT.